These 2 T cell receptor beta chains share one sample of origin, sequenced in a study of cytomegalovirus exposure and HLA in healthy donors (dated by TCRdb to 2017 to 2019). The library was prepared using the immunoSEQ multiplex PCR assay. A mixture of 60 forward primers for TCR Vbeta segments and 13 reverse primers for TCR Jbeta segments was used in the multiplex PCR. TCRdb obtained this table from immuneACCESS and retained in-frame rearrangements with V and J assigned. These tables miss some clones; where compared with another copy, unresolved V genes account for less than half of the shortfall, and the remainder is unexplained. The sample includes under 150,000 clones, with 82% observed a single time. Of the sample, 2.5% is held by the ten largest clones. The material sequenced was PBMCs. These receptors came from a woman under 30 in good health and CMV-seronegative.

This rearrangement joins TRBV7-2 to TRBJ2-1; D remains ambiguous. Germline CDR1 and CDR2: SGHTA and FQGNSA. There are 14 residues in the CDR3. V shed 6 bases and J shed 8 bases, with 17 bases lying between them. This chain's CDR3 is CASSSGRAPHEQFF. CDR3 sequence (DNA): TGTGCCAGCAGTTCAGGCCGAGCCCCCCATGAGCAGTTCTTC.

This rearrangement joins TRBV6-1 to TRBJ2-7; TRBD1 might be the D (5 bases). Germline CDR1 and CDR2: MNHNS and SASEGT. The CDR3 consists of 15 residues. The V gene lost 3 bases and the J gene lost 0 bases, with 12 bases spanning the gap. Written as DNA, the CDR3 is TGTGCCAGCAGTGACGTTCAGGGTCCCTCCTACGAGCAGTACTTC. It encodes CASSDVQGPSYEQYF.